A selection of T cell receptor beta chains follows, all from one sample in a study of CD8 T cells in Susac syndrome. In TCRdb, the immunoSEQ multiplex PCR reads were re-called with MiXCR into one record per CDR3 protein. The data contain about 180,000 distinct CDR3 sequences, approximately 94% of them singletons. The sample comprised CD4+ T cells from PBMCs. The source of these receptors is a human donor with Susac syndrome. Both conserved end residues are part of each CDR3. The D gene is left open where the match is weak. Size values are once, few and many counts, or a class for expanded clones, and some rows have none.

j_gene,v_gene,d_gene,abundance,CDR3aa,CDR3nt
TRBJ1-4,TRBV30,TRBD1,NA,CAWNQGGEKLFF,TGTGCCTGGAACCAGGGGGGTGAAAAACTGTTTTTT
TRBJ1-2,TRBV12-3/TRBV12-4,TRBD1,NA,CASSLTTGEGGYTF,TGTGCCAGCAGTCTCACGACAGGGGAGGGTGGCTACACCTTC
TRBJ2-7,TRBV3-1,TRBD1,NA,CASSRTGFQLEQYF,TGTGCCAGCAGCAGGACAGGGTTCCAACTCGAGCAGTACTTC
TRBJ1-2,TRBV4-3,NA,NA,CASSQEFNNYGYTF,TGCGCCAGCAGCCAGGAGTTTAATAACTATGGCTACACCTTC
TRBJ2-5,TRBV24-1,NA,NA,CATSDTTQQETQYF,TGTGCCACCAGTGATACGACGCAGCAAGAGACCCAGTACTTC
TRBJ1-1,TRBV9,NA,NA,CASSASPVGTEAFF,TGTGCCAGCAGCGCGTCACCGGTAGGCACTGAAGCTTTCTTT
TRBJ1-1,TRBV3-1,TRBD1,NA,CASSQATGVGNTEAFF,TGTGCCAGCAGCCAAGCAACAGGGGTAGGGAACACTGAAGCTTTCTTT
TRBJ2-3,TRBV2,TRBD1,NA,CAIRTGKADTQYF,TGTGCCATACGGACAGGGAAAGCAGATACGCAGTATTTT
TRBJ1-3,TRBV12-3/TRBV12-4,TRBD1,NA,CASSYTGAGNTIYF,TGTGCCAGCAGCTATACAGGGGCTGGAAACACCATATATTTT
TRBJ1-5,TRBV27,TRBD1,NA,CASRTQGASQPQHF,TGTGCCAGCAGAACACAGGGGGCAAGTCAGCCCCAGCATTTT
TRBJ1-2,TRBV29-1,TRBD1,NA,CSDRGFRGYTF,TGCAGCGACAGGGGATTTCGTGGCTACACCTTC
TRBJ1-1,TRBV4-1,NA,NA,CASSQDPWGGSEAFF,TGCGCCAGCAGCCAAGATCCTTGGGGGGGGTCTGAAGCTTTCTTT
TRBJ1-3,TRBV20-1,NA,NA,CSAREAETGNTIYF,TGCAGTGCTAGAGAAGCAGAAACTGGAAACACCATATATTTT
TRBJ1-2,TRBV29-1,TRBD1,NA,CSVVGQGNYGYTF,TGCAGCGTTGTTGGACAGGGAAACTATGGCTACACCTTC
TRBJ1-2,TRBV5-1,NA,NA,CAPQLYYGYTF,TGCGCTCCCCAGCTCTACTATGGCTACACCTTC
TRBJ2-7,TRBV20-1,TRBD2,NA,CSAAAGGPAYEQYF,TGCAGTGCAGCCGCGGGGGGCCCAGCCTACGAGCAGTACTTC
TRBJ1-5,TRBV19,TRBD1,NA,CASSIGQGGNQPQHF,TGTGCCAGTAGTATCGGGCAGGGGGGCAATCAGCCCCAGCATTTT
TRBJ2-7,TRBV5-4,NA,NA,CASSLSPGGDEQYF,TGTGCCAGCAGCTTGTCTCCCGGGGGCGACGAGCAGTACTTC
TRBJ2-5,TRBV25-1,TRBD2,few,CASRAASGGQETQYF,TGTGCCAGCAGAGCAGCGAGCGGGGGCCAAGAGACCCAGTACTTC
TRBJ1-1,TRBV6-5,NA,NA,CASSHPDTEAFF,TGTGCCAGCAGTCACCCGGACACTGAAGCTTTCTTT